This T cell receptor beta chain was profiled in a study of shared clonotypes between healthy human individuals. The CDR3 has 16 residues. Germline CDR1 reads SEHNR; CDR2 reads FQNEAQ (reference sequence). The ends lost 5 bases at V and 5 bases at J; junction bases unmatched: 6. Recent acute infections and vaccinations were absent in the healthy HIV-negative adult donors. Profiled with immunoSEQ multiplex PCR; TCRdb holds only in-frame clones, not every one. This sample has fewer than 3 million clones, with around 92% found just once. The chain couples TRBV7-9 to TRBJ2-7; 16 nucleotides match TRBD2. Sequencing used naive CD4+ T cells from PBMCs. Subset denoted: CD45RA+ positively selected. The source is a young man in good health. Some clones in this sample may be carry-over from other donors' samples. In DNA, the CDR3 is TGTGCCAGCAGCCAGGGACTAGCGGGAGGGGTGGACGAGCAGTACTTC. Its translation: CASSQGLAGGVDEQYF.